What follows describes a single TCR beta chain. These data come from a study of control samples from healthy donors and cancer patients. The method was immunoSEQ multiplex PCR; TCRdb's version includes in-frame clones alone and lacks a portion of them. The table has about 82,000 clones, around 87% seen once; the top ten hold roughly a fifth. The CDR3 sequence is 15 residues long. V lost 1 base to trimming and J lost 5 bases; unmatched junction nucleotides: 5. Germline lookup yields CDR1 MNHNS and CDR2 SASEGT. Sequenced sample: blood. This receptor was identified in a man aged 45-60 years in good health. The chain couples TRBV6-1 to TRBJ1-1; 9 nucleotides align to TRBD1. The CDR3 nucleotides read TGTGCCAGCAGTGAAGGGACAGGGGTAGGTACTGAAGCTTTCTTT. Protein product: CASSEGTGVGTEAFF.